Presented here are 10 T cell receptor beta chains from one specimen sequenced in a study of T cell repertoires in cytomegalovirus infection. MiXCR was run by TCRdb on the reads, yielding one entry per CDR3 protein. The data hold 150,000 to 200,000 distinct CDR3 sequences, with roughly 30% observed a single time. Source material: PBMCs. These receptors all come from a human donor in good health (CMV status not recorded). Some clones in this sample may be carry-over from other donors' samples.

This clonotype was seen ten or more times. The CDR3 loop is CASSLDAQNTEAFF. Written as DNA, the CDR3 is TGTGCCAGCAGCTTAGACGCTCAGAACACTGAAGCTTTCTTT. The chain is built from TRBV7-9 and TRBJ1-1; D remains ambiguous. The germline V gene has CDR1 SEHNR and CDR2 FQNEAQ (reference sequence). V was shortened by 1 base and J by 1 base, with 7 bases between the two germline ends. This CDR3 is 14 amino acids long.

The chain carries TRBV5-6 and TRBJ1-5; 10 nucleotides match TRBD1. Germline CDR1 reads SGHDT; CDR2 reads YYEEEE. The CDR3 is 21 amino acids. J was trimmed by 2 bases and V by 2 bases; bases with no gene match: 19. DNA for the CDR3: TGTGCCAGCAGCTTTGCCTCGGGACAGGGGACGCTGTCTGGAGGCAATCAGCCCCAGCATTTT. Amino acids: CASSFASGQGTLSGGNQPQHF.

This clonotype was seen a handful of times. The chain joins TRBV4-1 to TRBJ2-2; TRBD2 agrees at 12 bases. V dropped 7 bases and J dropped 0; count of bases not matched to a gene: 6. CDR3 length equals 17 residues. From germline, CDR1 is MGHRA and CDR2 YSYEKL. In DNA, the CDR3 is TGCGCCAGCACCCGACTAGCGGGGGCTCCGAACACCGGGGAGCTGTTTTTT. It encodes CASTRLAGAPNTGELFF.

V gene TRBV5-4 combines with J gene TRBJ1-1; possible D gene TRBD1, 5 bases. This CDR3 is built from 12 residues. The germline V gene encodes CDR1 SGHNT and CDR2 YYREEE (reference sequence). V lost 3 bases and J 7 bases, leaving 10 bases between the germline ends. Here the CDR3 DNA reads TGTGCCAGCAGCTGGGGCGCGGGTGAAGCTTTCTTT. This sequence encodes CASSWGAGEAFF.

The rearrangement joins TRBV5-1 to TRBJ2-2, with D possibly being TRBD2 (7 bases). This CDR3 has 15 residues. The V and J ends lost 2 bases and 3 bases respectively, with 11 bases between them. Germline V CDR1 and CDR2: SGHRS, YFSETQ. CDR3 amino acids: CASSFAGADTGELFF. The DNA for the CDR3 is TGCGCCAGCAGCTTCGCGGGGGCCGACACCGGGGAGCTGTTTTTT.

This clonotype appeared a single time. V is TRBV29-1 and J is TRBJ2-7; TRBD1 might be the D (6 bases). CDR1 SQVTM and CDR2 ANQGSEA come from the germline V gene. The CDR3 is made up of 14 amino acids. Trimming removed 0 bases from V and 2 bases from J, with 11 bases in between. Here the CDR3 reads CSVEEFRGTYEQYF. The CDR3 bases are TGCAGCGTTGAAGAGTTTAGGGGGACCTACGAGCAGTACTTC.

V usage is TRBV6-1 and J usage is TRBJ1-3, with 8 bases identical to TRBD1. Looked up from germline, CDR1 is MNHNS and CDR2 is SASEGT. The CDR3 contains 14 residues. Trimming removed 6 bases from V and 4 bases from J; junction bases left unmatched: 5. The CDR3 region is CASRPTGVGNTIYF. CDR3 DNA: TGTGCCAGCAGACCGACAGGGGTCGGAAACACCATATATTTT.

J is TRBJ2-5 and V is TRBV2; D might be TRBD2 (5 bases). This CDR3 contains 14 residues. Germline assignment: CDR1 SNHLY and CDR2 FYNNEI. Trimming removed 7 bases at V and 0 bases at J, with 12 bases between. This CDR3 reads CASTREGYQETQYF. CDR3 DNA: TGTGCCAGCACCCGGGAAGGGTACCAAGAGACCCAGTACTTC. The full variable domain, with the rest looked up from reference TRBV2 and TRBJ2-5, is EPEVTQTPSHQVTQMGQEVILRCVPISNHLYFYWYRQILGQKVEFLVSFYNNEISEKSEIFDDQFSVERPDGSNFTLKIRSTKLEDSAMYFCASTREGYQETQYFGPGTRLLVL.

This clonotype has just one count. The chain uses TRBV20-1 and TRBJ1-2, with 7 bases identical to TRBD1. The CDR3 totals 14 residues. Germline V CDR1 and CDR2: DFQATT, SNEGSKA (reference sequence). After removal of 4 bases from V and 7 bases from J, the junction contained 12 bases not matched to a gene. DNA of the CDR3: TGCAGTGCTAACCGGGACAGCCGAGCGGGTGGCTACACCTTC. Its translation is CSANRDSRAGGYTF.

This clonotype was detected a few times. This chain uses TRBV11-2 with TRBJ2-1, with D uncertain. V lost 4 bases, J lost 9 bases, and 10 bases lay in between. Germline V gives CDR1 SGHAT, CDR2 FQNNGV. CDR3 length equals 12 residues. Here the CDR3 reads CASSWLGAEQFF. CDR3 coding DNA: TGTGCCAGCAGCTGGCTAGGTGCTGAGCAGTTCTTC.